The clone carrying this T cell receptor (beta chain) is medium-sized by share. This record comes from a study of prognosis after radiotherapy for stage I lung cancer. Genomic DNA served as the source from which two-round multiplex PCR generated TCR beta CDR3 amplicons. The authors ran first-round PCR with primers specific to each TRBV and TRBJ gene. One entry per CDR3 protein results from TCRdb running MiXCR on the multiplex PCR reads. This table has 14,000 or so distinct CDR3 sequences, approximately 46% appearing once. V lost 5 bases to trimming and J lost 5 bases, with 12 bases between them. The CDR3 totals 13 residues. Germline-derived CDR1 and CDR2 are MNHNS and SASEGT.

The V call is TRBV6-1, the J call TRBJ1-1, with D unclear. The TCR sequence derives from a donor over 45 with non-small cell lung cancer. Here the sequenced sample was PBMCs, taken before or after stereotactic body radiation therapy (not recorded which). The CDR3 DNA reads TGTGCCAGCAGTCGATTGGATTTAACTGAAGCTTTCTTT. This translates into CASSRLDLTEAFF.